The 14 T cell receptor beta chains below all came from one sample that was sequenced in a study of spatial heterogeneity in lung cancer. The time point was: sample taken at primary tumor resection. Study-wide results and caveats: Tumors with more nonsynonymous mutations had more expanded intratumoral alpha and beta TCRs.

TCRdb re-analysed the 5' RACE reads in MiXCR, keeping a single row per CDR3 protein. The data contain about 20,000 distinct CDR3 sequences, approximately 15% of them seen just once; the ten biggest clones take up around a third. Which antigens these TCRs recognize remains unknown. The source was lung tumor tissue, collected at surgery. All receptors come from a female donor with early-stage non-small cell lung cancer.

This clonotype has just a few counts. This chain joins TRBV27 and TRBJ2-1, with TRBD2 matching over 8 bases. Trimming removed 6 bases from V and 0 bases from J; junction bases left unmatched: 13. The CDR3 is 18 amino acids. The germline CDR1 and CDR2 sequences are MNHEY and SMNVEV (reference sequence). The CDR3 loop reads CASSGLAGTPSSYNEQFF. Here the CDR3 DNA reads TGTGCCAGCAGCGGTCTAGCGGGCACACCTAGCTCCTACAATGAGCAGTTCTTC.

This clonotype was seen repeatedly, ten times or more. The rearrangement joins TRBV6-5 to TRBJ2-7, with 8 bases that match TRBD2. V shed 7 bases and J 1 base; nucleotides not matched to a gene: 6. Germline CDR1 reads MNHEY; CDR2 reads SVGAGI. The CDR3 length is 14 residues. The CDR3 DNA is TGTGCCAGCACCAGCGGCGGGAGGTCCTACGAGCAGTACTTC. Translating gives CASTSGGRSYEQYF.

By share, this clonotype ranks as medium-sized (0.01 to 0.1%). The rearrangement joins TRBV7-2 to TRBJ1-6; 7 nucleotides agree with TRBD1. The V segment lost 6 bases and the J segment 8 bases; nucleotides outside the gene matches: 10. This CDR3 has 15 amino acids. Germline CDR1 reads SGHTA; CDR2 reads FQGNSA. The CDR3 is CASSHYRQGDSPLHF. The CDR3 DNA reads TGTGCCAGCAGTCATTACCGACAGGGTGATTCACCCCTCCACTTT.

The chain carries TRBV7-2 and TRBJ2-2; D may be TRBD1 or TRBD2 (5 bases each). Trimming removed 2 bases at V and 1 base at J, with 14 bases between. Per the germline V gene, CDR1 is SGHTA and CDR2 is FQGNSA. CDR3 length equals 17 residues. CDR3 region: CASSLYRGSRNTGELFF. CDR3 nucleotides: TGTGCCAGCAGCTTATATCGGGGCTCGCGGAACACCGGGGAGCTGTTTTTT.

This clonotype was counted ten times or more. The chain recombines TRBV7-8 with TRBJ2-7; no clear D gene. Trimming removed 3 bases at V and 6 bases at J, with 12 bases between. Per germline, CDR1 SGHVS and CDR2 FQNEAQ. The CDR3 is 13 residues long. Here the CDR3 DNA reads TGTGCCAGCAGCTTGAACAGCCTTTCCGAGCAGTACTTC. Residues: CASSLNSLSEQYF.

This clonotype is judged medium-sized. The chain recombines TRBV2 with TRBJ2-1; 10 bases are shared with TRBD2. This CDR3 is 16 amino acids long. The germline CDR1 and CDR2 sequences are SNHLY and FYNNEI. V was pared by 5 bases and J by 0 bases, with 4 bases of the junction left unmatched. CDR3 loop: CASSISGGSSYNEQFF. As DNA, the CDR3 is TGTGCCAGCAGTATTAGCGGGGGGAGCTCCTACAATGAGCAGTTCTTC.

This clonotype showed up just a few times. The chain carries TRBV15 and TRBJ2-7; TRBD1 or TRBD2 may be the D gene (6 bases each). Germline assignment: CDR1 LNHNV and CDR2 YYDKDF (reference sequence). CDR3 length equals 16 residues. V was trimmed by 2 bases and J by 2 bases, leaving 16 bases between them. CDR3 in amino acids: CATSRPDKGGTYEQYF. CDR3 bases: TGTGCCACCAGCAGACCCGACAAGGGGGGAACCTACGAGCAGTACTTC.

By share, this clonotype counts as medium-sized. The V gene is TRBV6-5, the J gene TRBJ1-2; D is uncertain. The V gene's germline CDR1 is MNHEY and CDR2 SVGAGI. The CDR3 contains 13 residues. Trimming left V 7 bases short and J 3 bases short, with 12 bases between. The CDR3 sequence: CASIGGRDYGYTF. CDR3 coding DNA: TGTGCCAGCATTGGCGGCAGAGACTATGGCTACACCTTC.

This clonotype was seen a few times. V usage is TRBV19 and J usage is TRBJ2-1, with 8 bases fitting TRBD2. Per germline, CDR1 LNHDA and CDR2 SQIVND (reference sequence). CDR3 size: 18 residues. With V trimmed by 2 bases and J by 6 bases, 15 bases remained unmatched. The CDR3 nucleotides are TGTGCCAGTAGTATATACGGCTTGCGGCTAGCGGGTTTCAATGAGCAGTTCTTC. Protein product: CASSIYGLRLAGFNEQFF. The variable domain in full, with the rest retrieved from reference TRBV19 and TRBJ2-1, is DGGITQSPKYLFRKEGQNVTLSCEQNLNHDAMYWYRQDPGQGLRLIYYSQIVNDFQKGDIAEGYSVSREKKESFPLTVTSAQKNPTAFYLCASSIYGLRLAGFNEQFFGPGTRLTVL.

The rearrangement joins TRBV20-1 to TRBJ2-1, with 9 bases that match TRBD2. V gave up 0 bases and J gave up 4 bases; unmatched junction bases: 4. CDR1 DFQATT and CDR2 SNEGSKA come from the germline V gene (reference sequence). CDR3 length: 15 amino acids. DNA of the CDR3: TGCAGTGCTAGAGAGCTAGCGGGGTATTACAATGAGCAGTTCTTC. It specifies CSARELAGYYNEQFF.

This clonotype counts as medium-sized. The rearrangement joins TRBV7-9 to TRBJ2-7; D not certain. This CDR3 is 14 amino acids long. The germline CDR1 and CDR2 sequences are SEHNR and FQNEAQ (reference sequence). V was trimmed by 1 base and J by 4 bases, leaving 11 bases between them. CDR3 sequence (DNA): TGTGCCAGCAGCTTAGGGGCGGTAAGGTACGAGCAGTACTTC. Protein sequence: CASSLGAVRYEQYF.

This clonotype was counted only a few times. V and J are TRBV20-1 and TRBJ2-1, with 8 bases aligning to TRBD2. The germline V gene has CDR1 DFQATT and CDR2 SNEGSKA (reference sequence). V was clipped by 7 bases and J by 5 bases; unmatched bases: 4. The CDR3 length is 12 residues. The CDR3 DNA sequence: TGCAGTGGAGGCGGGGGGCACAATGAGCAGTTCTTC. It codes for CSGGGGHNEQFF.

This chain connects TRBV30 to TRBJ2-3; D remains ambiguous. The length of the CDR3 is 14 residues. Looked up from germline, CDR1 is GTSNPN and CDR2 is SVGIG (reference sequence). The V end lost 2 bases, the J end lost 0 bases, and 9 bases lay between the germline ends. CDR3: CAWSSEASTDTQYF. The CDR3 coding sequence is TGTGCCTGGAGTTCTGAGGCTAGCACAGATACGCAGTATTTT.

In its sample, this clonotype was seen many times. The J gene is TRBJ2-7, the V gene TRBV29-1; TRBD1 aligns across 8 bases. Germline V gene data show CDR1 as SQVTM and CDR2 as ANQGSEA. This CDR3 is 12 amino acids long. V trimming: 4 bases; J trimming: 7 bases; junction bases outside the gene matches: 6. The CDR3 DNA sequence: TGCAGCGTTGCGCAGGGGGCCGGAGAGCAGTACTTC. Translating gives CSVAQGAGEQYF.